One and the same sample provided the 29 T cell receptor beta chains below, sequenced in a study of T cell responses to AZD1222 COVID-19 vaccine. The data were produced by immunoSEQ multiplex PCR, yet TCRdb's version contains in-frame clones alone and is incomplete. The sample lists around 140,000 clones, roughly 90% occurring once. The starting material was peripheral blood, obtained on day 0 of AZD1222 vaccination. The receptors here all came from an adult in good health.

This chain links TRBV3-1 (or the pseudogene TRBV3-2) with TRBJ2-7; D is perhaps TRBD1 or TRBD2 (5 bases each). CDR3 length: 16 residues. Germline V gives CDR1 LGHDT, CDR2 YNNKEL (reference sequence). V dropped 5 bases and J dropped 0 bases, with 17 bases sitting between them. CDR3 protein: CASSSLRGPSSYEQYF. In nucleotides, the CDR3 is TGTGCCAGCAGCTCTCTGAGGGGCCCGAGCTCCTACGAGCAGTACTTC.

This rearrangement joins TRBV15 to TRBJ1-1; the D gene is possibly TRBD1 (6 bases). V was pared by 0 bases and J by 3 bases, with 14 bases between. CDR3 length: 16 residues. Germline CDR1 LNHNV, CDR2 YYDKDF (reference sequence). CDR3 bases: TGTGCCACCAGCAGAGATCGAGGGGGGAGGGACACTGAAGCTTTCTTT. It is translated as CATSRDRGGRDTEAFF.

This rearrangement joins TRBV3-1 (or the pseudogene TRBV3-2) to TRBJ1-5; D remains unclear. This CDR3 spans 14 amino acids. In germline, CDR1 is LGHDT, CDR2 YNNKEL (reference sequence). The germline V and J ends were trimmed by 3 bases and 4 bases, with 10 bases remaining between them. This CDR3 reads CASSHGPGNQPQHF. In nucleotides, the CDR3 is TGTGCCAGCAGCCACGGACCGGGGAATCAGCCCCAGCATTTT.

The rearrangement joins TRBV19 to TRBJ1-2; no clear D. V gave up 0 bases and J gave up 4 bases, with 12 bases separating them. Germline CDR1 and CDR2: LNHDA and SQIVND (reference sequence). The CDR3 loop spans 15 amino acids. CDR3 bases: TGTGCCAGTAGTATAGATCGGAAGGCACCCTATGGCTACACCTTC. Translation gives CASSIDRKAPYGYTF.

The CDR3 coding sequence is TGTGCCAGCAGCACCACAGGATTTGGTTGGACCGGGGAGCTGTTTTTT. This gives the protein CASSTTGFGWTGELFF. This chain links TRBV6-6 with TRBJ2-2, with D maybe TRBD1 (5 bases). The CDR3 contains 16 residues. Looked up from germline, CDR1 is MNHNY and CDR2 is SVGAGI (reference sequence). Trimming stripped 6 bases from V and 5 bases from J, with 19 bases between.

J is TRBJ2-1 and V is TRBV7-9; TRBD2 matches at 8 bases. Germline trimming cut 1 base from V and 6 bases from J; bases unmatched to any gene: 5. The CDR3 has 15 amino acids. Germline V gene sequence: CDR1 SEHNR, CDR2 FQNEAQ (reference sequence). The CDR3: CASSLVSGMPNEQFF. CDR3 DNA sequence: TGTGCCAGCAGCTTAGTTAGCGGGATGCCCAATGAGCAGTTCTTC.

The J gene is TRBJ1-1, the V gene TRBV5-5; 8 positions agree with TRBD1. The CDR3 loop spans 15 amino acids. With 1 base clipped from V and 3 bases from J, the junction kept 5 bases outside the gene matches. Germline CDR1 is SGHKS and CDR2 is YYEKEE (reference sequence). CDR3 loop: CASSLLKTGDTEAFF. CDR3 nucleotides: TGTGCCAGCAGCTTGTTAAAGACAGGGGACACTGAAGCTTTCTTT.

This chain connects TRBV29-1 to TRBJ1-2; perhaps TRBD1 as D (5 bases). Trimming shortened V by 4 bases and J by 4 bases, and 13 bases separated the two germline ends. CDR3 length equals 13 residues. Germline V gene data show CDR1 as SQVTM and CDR2 as ANQGSEA. In DNA form, the CDR3 reads TGCAGCGTTGGATGGAGGGGCGCCTATGGCTACACCTTC. Its translation is CSVGWRGAYGYTF.

V and J are TRBV28 and TRBJ1-1; D perhaps matches TRBD1 (5 bases). V shed 5 bases and J shed 3 bases, with 19 bases lying between them. This CDR3 has 16 residues. In germline, CDR1 is MDHEN, CDR2 SYDVKM. The DNA of the CDR3 is TGTGCCAGCAGTCCGTACCGCGGGGCTGGAGACACTGAAGCTTTCTTT. This codes for CASSPYRGAGDTEAFF.

In this sample, this clone turned up once. This chain uses TRBV27 with TRBJ1-1; perhaps TRBD1 as D (5 bases). The CDR3 consists of 14 residues. Germline lookup yields CDR1 MNHEY and CDR2 SMNVEV (reference sequence). The ends were cut back, 4 bases at V and 0 bases at J, with 9 bases in the middle. CDR3 sequence: CASSYRRVNTEAFF. CDR3 coding DNA: TGTGCCAGCAGTTACCGCAGGGTGAACACTGAAGCTTTCTTT.

V and J are TRBV6-5 and TRBJ2-1; either TRBD1 or TRBD2 may fit D (5 bases each). V shed 2 bases and J shed 6 bases, with 5 bases lying between them. This CDR3 has 12 amino acids. Germline-derived CDR1 and CDR2 are MNHEY and SVGAGI. CDR3 protein: CASSYGGNEQFF. The CDR3 DNA follows: TGTGCCAGCAGTTACGGGGGCAATGAGCAGTTCTTC.

This clone was detected only a few times. The V call is TRBV6-5, the J call TRBJ1-3; TRBD1 might be the D (5 bases). Trimming took off 5 bases at V and 4 bases at J, with 12 bases between the two ends. Germline V lookup: CDR1 MNHEY, CDR2 SVGAGI. The CDR3 contains 14 residues. The CDR3 sequence is CASSTGVPGNTIYF. CDR3 in DNA: TGTGCCAGCAGTACGGGGGTACCGGGAAACACCATATATTTT.

This sequence joins TRBV7-2 and TRBJ2-5; D gene uncertain. Germline assignment: CDR1 SGHTA and CDR2 FQGNSA. The V end was cut by 2 bases, the J end by 1 base, with 14 bases between. This CDR3 has 16 residues. The CDR3 coding sequence is TGTGCCAGCAGCTTATATAGCAATGTGGGCCAAGAGACCCAGTACTTC. This codes for CASSLYSNVGQETQYF.

The chain recombines TRBV7-2 with TRBJ1-2, with D perhaps matching TRBD1 (5 bases). Germline assignment: CDR1 SGHTA and CDR2 FQGNSA. This CDR3 has 15 residues. V dropped 3 bases and J dropped 0 bases, with 11 bases sitting between them. The CDR3 nucleotides are TGTGCCAGCAGCTTCGACGGGGGAGCTAACTATGGCTACACCTTC. It codes for CASSFDGGANYGYTF.

This chain joins TRBV5-1 and TRBJ2-3, with D possibly matching TRBD1 (5 bases). This CDR3 has 13 amino acids. V lost 0 bases and J 4 bases, leaving 6 bases between the germline ends. CDR1 and CDR2 from the germline V gene are SGHRS and YFSETQ. In DNA form, the CDR3 reads TGCGCCAGCAGCTTGGTAGGGGCAGATACGCAGTATTTT. Encoded protein: CASSLVGADTQYF.

This sequence joins TRBV29-1 and TRBJ2-1; 7 bases match TRBD1. J was trimmed by 6 bases and V by 6 bases; bases with no gene match: 11. The CDR3 spans 14 residues. Germline assignment: CDR1 SQVTM and CDR2 ANQGSEA. The CDR3 region is CSVLIKGALNEQFF. DNA of the CDR3: TGCAGCGTCCTCATCAAGGGGGCGCTCAATGAGCAGTTCTTC.

Regarding this clone: Other nucleotide sequences in the sample specify the same CDR3. The chain couples TRBV5-1 to TRBJ1-1, with D unresolved. CDR3 length: 15 amino acids. Germline values: CDR1 SGHRS, CDR2 YFSETQ. Trimming took off 0 bases at V and 1 base at J, with 10 bases between the two ends. The CDR3 DNA follows: TGCGCCAGCAGCTTGGATGCGCCGAGGAACACTGAAGCTTTCTTT. Translated: CASSLDAPRNTEAFF.

The DNA of the CDR3 is TGTGCCAGCAGCTTAGGCCCGGGACTAGCGGGAGGCGAGCAGTTCTTC. This gives the protein CASSLGPGLAGGEQFF. The gene calls are TRBV7-9 and TRBJ2-1; 15 bases are shared with TRBD2. Germline V gives CDR1 SEHNR, CDR2 FQNEAQ (reference sequence). This CDR3 region has 16 residues. The J segment lost 10 bases and the V segment lost 1 base, leaving 5 bases of the junction unmatched.

CDR3 region: CASSSSTGATNEKLFF. The CDR3 DNA reads TGCGCCAGCAGCTCGTCGACAGGGGCAACTAATGAAAAACTGTTTTTT. The chain links TRBV5-1 to TRBJ1-4; 8 bases match TRBD1. The CDR3 has 16 amino acids. The germline CDR1 and CDR2 sequences are SGHRS and YFSETQ. J lost 0 bases, V lost 3 bases, and 4 bases had no gene match.

The V and J genes are TRBV29-1 and TRBJ2-3; D remains unclear. The CDR3 runs to 16 residues. Germline values: CDR1 SQVTM, CDR2 ANQGSEA. V was clipped by 0 bases and J by 1 base, with 14 bases between them. The CDR3 is CSVEDWQDSRTDTQYF. CDR3 sequence (DNA): TGCAGCGTTGAAGACTGGCAGGATAGTCGCACAGATACGCAGTATTTT.

This clone showed up just once. The CDR3 bases are TGTGCCAGCAGCATTCGGACTAGCGGGAGGGTGGGGCCTACAGATACGCAGTATTTT. Protein sequence: CASSIRTSGRVGPTDTQYF. The V gene is TRBV6-2 or TRBV6-3, the J gene TRBJ2-3; 15 nucleotides agree with TRBD2. The CDR3 is made up of 19 amino acids. CDR1 MNHEY and CDR2 SVGEGT come from the germline V gene. Unmatched junction bases numbered 13, after V lost 6 bases and J lost 3 bases.

This sequence joins TRBV7-9 and TRBJ1-1, with D possibly TRBD1 on 5 matching bases. V was cut by 5 bases and J by 6 bases, with 16 bases left in between. In germline, CDR1 is SEHNR, CDR2 FQNEAQ (reference sequence). This CDR3 spans 14 amino acids. The CDR3 sequence is CASSIRQGGAEAFF. The CDR3 region has the DNA TGTGCCAGCAGCATTAGGCAGGGAGGGGCTGAAGCTTTCTTT. Full variable domain (rest looked up from reference TRBV7-9 and TRBJ1-1): DTGVSQNPRHKITKRGQNVTFRCDPISEHNRLYWYRQTLGQGPEFLTYFQNEAQLEKSRLLSDRFSAERPKGSFSTLEIQRTEQGDSAMYLCASSIRQGGAEAFFGQGTRLTVV.

V gene TRBV27 combines with J gene TRBJ2-1, with a possible D match to TRBD1 (6 bases). CDR3 size: 14 residues. Germline V gene sequence: CDR1 MNHEY, CDR2 SMNVEV (reference sequence). The V gene lost 6 bases and the J gene lost 5 bases, with 14 bases spanning the gap. As DNA, the CDR3 is TGTGCCAGCAGGGGCATAGACAGGAACAATGAGCAGTTCTTC. Amino acid sequence: CASRGIDRNNEQFF.

CDR3 in DNA: TGTGCCATCAGTGAGTCCGAGCCCCAAGAGACCCAGTACTTC. This codes for CAISESEPQETQYF. The chain combines TRBV10-3 with TRBJ2-5; the D is unclear. The length of the CDR3 is 14 residues. Germline CDR1 reads ENHRY; CDR2 reads SYGVKD. Trimming took off 0 bases at V and 1 base at J, with 6 bases between the two ends.

The gene calls are TRBV4-2 and TRBJ1-5; 10 nucleotides agree with TRBD1. The J segment lost 6 bases and the V segment lost 0 bases, leaving 11 bases of the junction unmatched. Germline CDR1 LGHNA, CDR2 YNFKEQ. The CDR3 is 18 residues long. Here the CDR3 reads CASSQEIWGQGSTQPQHF. In DNA, the CDR3 is TGTGCCAGCAGCCAAGAGATTTGGGGACAGGGGAGTACTCAGCCCCAGCATTTT.

The DNA for the CDR3 is TGTGCCAGCAGCTTAGCGGCAGGGGGTAACTACGAGCAGTACTTC. Its protein is CASSLAAGGNYEQYF. V is TRBV7-3 and J is TRBJ2-7, with 7 positions matching TRBD1. The CDR3 is made up of 15 amino acids. Germline CDR1 is SGHTA and CDR2 is FQGTGA. J lost 3 bases, V lost 2 bases, and 7 bases had no gene match.

The rearrangement joins TRBV7-9 to TRBJ2-1; 7 nucleotides match TRBD1. From germline, CDR1 is SEHNR and CDR2 FQNEAQ (reference sequence). The CDR3 length is 15 residues. J gave up 3 bases and V 0 bases, and 2 bases lay outside the gene matches. CDR3 loop: CASSLAGTVYNEQFF. As DNA, the CDR3 is TGTGCCAGCAGCTTAGCCGGGACAGTCTACAATGAGCAGTTCTTC.

This clone showed up just once. V usage is TRBV30 and J usage is TRBJ1-2, with TRBD1 matching over 7 bases. The CDR3 totals 13 residues. V was clipped by 2 bases and J by 5 bases; unmatched bases: 5. Per the germline V gene, CDR1 is GTSNPN and CDR2 is SVGIG (reference sequence). The chain's CDR3 is CAWSHRGGYGYTF. The CDR3 DNA reads as TGTGCCTGGAGTCACAGGGGTGGGTATGGCTACACCTTC. Filled out from reference TRBV30 and TRBJ1-2, the complete variable domain reads SQTIHQWPATLVQPVGSPLSLECTVEGTSNPNLYWYRQAAGRGLQLLFYSVGIGQISSEVPQNLSASRPQDRQFILSSKKLLLSDSGFYLCAWSHRGGYGYTFGSGTRLTVV.

The chain links TRBV4-3 to TRBJ1-6; a possible D gene is TRBD1 (5 bases). The CDR3 has 15 residues. The germline gives CDR1 LGHNA, CDR2 YSLEER. V lost 4 bases to trimming and J lost 4 bases, with 11 bases between them. The chain's CDR3 is CASSLGTDYNSPLHF. CDR3 coding DNA: TGCGCCAGCAGCCTTGGGACGGATTATAATTCACCCCTCCACTTT.